This T cell receptor (beta chain) was sequenced in a study of T cell repertoires in cytomegalovirus infection. Study background: Matching HLA type, along with CMV infection, was indicated by public TCR beta signatures.

Points on this clonotype: The antigen remains unidentified.

TCRdb itself ran the reads through MiXCR, one entry per CDR3 protein. The table has 200,000 or so distinct CDR3 sequences, approximately 19% seen once; the top ten hold around 3.1%. The CDR3 spans 12 residues. Germline CDR1 reads MNHNY; CDR2 reads SVGAGI (reference sequence). V was pared by 0 bases and J by 9 bases, with 8 bases between. Study conclusions and caveats: Within the response measured ex vivo, HLA-C-restricted CMV-specific TCR beta clonotypes were dominant.

The chain has TRBV6-6 and TRBJ1-1, with D unresolved. The origin of this receptor is a human donor in good health (CMV status not recorded). Some clones in this sample may be carry-over from other donors' samples. Sequencing input: PBMCs. The CDR3 is CASSYSIHKAFF. CDR3 sequence (DNA): TGTGCCAGCAGTTACTCGATCCATAAAGCTTTCTTT.